This T cell receptor beta chain was obtained from a study of blood T cell repertoires in COVID-19. Authors' data handling: Using reference gene primer amplification, nucleated cell counts were estimated. Some clones are missing from TCRdb's copy, which holds only in-frame ones; the method was immunoSEQ multiplex PCR. From that table come the V and J calls and clone size; the DNA was used to work out D and trimming. Of roughly 700,000 clones in the sample, around 89% were seen once. Sequenced input: peripheral blood. The receptor's source is a woman aged 18-30 years with acute or convalescent COVID-19.

DNA of the CDR3: TGTGCCAGCACCACCGGGACAGGGGCTTACAATGAGCAGTTCTTC. It encodes CASTTGTGAYNEQFF. This chain joins TRBV28 and TRBJ2-1; 10 bases agree with TRBD1. Germline assignment: CDR1 MDHEN and CDR2 SYDVKM. CDR3 length: 15 residues. V shed 7 bases and J 4 bases; nucleotides not matched to a gene: 7.